Below are 15 T cell receptor beta chains sequenced from a single sample in a study of cytomegalovirus exposure and HLA in healthy donors. The PCR was carried out with 60 Vbeta primers and 13 Jbeta primers. The repertoire was sequenced with immunoSEQ multiplex PCR; TCRdb's copy has only in-frame clones and lacks some. Altogether over 90,000 clones are present, around 67% being singletons, with the ten largest covering less than 3.5%. The specimen sequenced was PBMCs. The receptors shown here come from a woman aged 45-59 years in good health and CMV-seronegative.

The V and J genes are TRBV5-1 and TRBJ1-1, with D perhaps TRBD1 (5 bases). Trimming left V 4 bases short and J 1 base short, with 17 bases between. The CDR3 sequence is 16 residues long. In germline, CDR1 is SGHRS, CDR2 YFSETQ. Here the CDR3 reads CASSPAFRGKNTEAFF. CDR3 in DNA: TGCGCCAGCAGCCCAGCGTTTCGGGGGAAGAACACTGAAGCTTTCTTT. Based on the CDR3 plus reference TRBV5-1 and TRBJ1-1, the full variable domain is KAGVTQTPRYLIKTRGQQVTLSCSPISGHRSVSWYQQTPGQGLQFLFEYFSETQRNKGNFPGRFSGRQFSNSRSEMNVSTLELGDSALYLCASSPAFRGKNTEAFFGQGTRLTVV.

The rearrangement links TRBV28 to TRBJ1-2; D gene ambiguous. Germline V gene lookup returns CDR1 MDHEN and CDR2 SYDVKM. Trimming took 3 bases from V and 8 from J, leaving 13 bases between them. CDR3 length equals 13 residues. The CDR3 DNA reads TGTGCCAGCAGTTTGGGAGGAGTGTACGGCTACACCTTC. It codes for CASSLGGVYGYTF.

The CDR3 coding sequence is TGTGCCAGCAGCCTGGACAGGGGGCACAATTCACCCCTCCACTTT. Translated: CASSLDRGHNSPLHF. The chain recombines TRBV7-2 with TRBJ1-6; 11 positions match TRBD1. The length of the CDR3 is 15 residues. V lost 5 bases to trimming and J lost 7 bases; unmatched junction nucleotides: 4. Germline V gene sequence: CDR1 SGHTA, CDR2 FQGNSA.

The chain has TRBV28 and TRBJ1-1; D might be TRBD1 (6 bases). Per germline, CDR1 MDHEN and CDR2 SYDVKM. The CDR3 has 15 residues. V gave up 5 bases and J gave up 1 base, with 14 bases separating them. The CDR3 protein is CASSGQPYTNTEAFF. The DNA of the CDR3 is TGTGCCAGCAGTGGACAGCCTTACACGAACACTGAAGCTTTCTTT.

This rearrangement joins TRBV7-8 to TRBJ1-5; tentatively, D is TRBD1 (5 bases). V was cut by 1 base and J by 5 bases, with 9 bases left in between. This CDR3 contains 14 residues. Germline V gene data show CDR1 as SGHVS and CDR2 as FQNEAQ. This CDR3 is CASSLGGPHQPQHF. The DNA for the CDR3 is TGTGCCAGCAGCTTAGGGGGCCCGCATCAGCCCCAGCATTTT.

The rearrangement links TRBV7-9 to TRBJ2-3; 8 nucleotides align to TRBD1. Germline CDR1 and CDR2: SEHNR and FQNEAQ (reference sequence). The CDR3 spans 13 residues. The J segment lost 6 bases and the V segment lost 3 bases, leaving 2 bases of the junction unmatched. The CDR3 nucleotides read TGTGCCAGCAGCTTGGACAGGGTGGATACGCAGTATTTT. This sequence encodes CASSLDRVDTQYF.

The chain links TRBV11-1 to TRBJ2-3; 8 positions match TRBD1. The CDR3 contains 14 residues. The trim removed 3 bases at V and 4 bases at J, leaving 3 bases unmatched. CDR1 and CDR2 (germline): SGHAT, FQDESV (reference sequence). The CDR3 spells CASSLGTGADTQYF. The CDR3 DNA reads TGTGCCAGCAGCTTGGGGACAGGCGCAGATACGCAGTATTTT.

This clone was recorded only once. The chain couples TRBV6-5 to TRBJ2-2; 7 nucleotides align to TRBD2. The V gene's germline CDR1 is MNHEY and CDR2 SVGAGI. The CDR3 spans 16 residues. The V segment lost 2 bases and the J segment 0 bases; nucleotides outside the gene matches: 3. The CDR3 bases are TGTGCCAGCAGTTACGTAAGCGGGACGAACACCGGGGAGCTGTTTTTT. Translation: CASSYVSGTNTGELFF.

CDR3 loop: CASSPSGYRQREQYF. Here the CDR3 DNA reads TGTGCCAGCAGTCCCTCGGGGTATCGGCAGCGGGAGCAGTACTTC. The chain links TRBV27 to TRBJ2-7, with D maybe TRBD2 (5 bases). Germline V gene sequence: CDR1 MNHEY, CDR2 SMNVEV (reference sequence). V lost 5 bases to trimming and J lost 7 bases, with 21 bases between them. This CDR3 contains 15 residues.

J is TRBJ1-6 and V is TRBV5-1; 9 bases are a match to TRBD1. The germline CDR1 and CDR2 sequences are SGHRS and YFSETQ. Losses at the gene ends were 5 bases for V and 7 bases for J; bases not matched to a gene: 4. The length of the CDR3 is 14 residues. As DNA, the CDR3 is TGCGCCAGCAGTTCCGGGACAGGGAATTCACCCCTCCACTTT. Its translation: CASSSGTGNSPLHF.

This clone was counted only a few times. The rearrangement joins TRBV5-1 to TRBJ2-3; TRBD2 is a possible D gene (5 bases). CDR1 is SGHRS and CDR2 is YFSETQ in the germline V gene. The length of the CDR3 is 14 residues. With 0 bases removed from V and 9 bases from J, the gap between germline ends came to 14 bases. CDR3 residues: CASSLGASGETQYF. As DNA, the CDR3 is TGCGCCAGCAGCTTGGGGGCCAGTGGGGAGACGCAGTATTTT. Complete variable domain (other parts from reference TRBV5-1 and TRBJ2-3): KAGVTQTPRYLIKTRGQQVTLSCSPISGHRSVSWYQQTPGQGLQFLFEYFSETQRNKGNFPGRFSGRQFSNSRSEMNVSTLELGDSALYLCASSLGASGETQYFGPGTRLTVL.

This clone showed up just once. This sample also contains other DNA sequences that code for the same CDR3. The chain links TRBV27 to TRBJ2-7, with D possibly being TRBD2 (5 bases). Trimming stripped 2 bases from V and 5 bases from J, with 7 bases between. The CDR3 has 12 amino acids. Germline V gene lookup returns CDR1 MNHEY and CDR2 SMNVEV (reference sequence). The CDR3 region has the DNA TGTGCCAGCAGTTTACTGGGAGACGAGCAGTACTTC. This codes for CASSLLGDEQYF.

In this sample, this clone turned up once. The chain recombines TRBV9 with TRBJ2-1, with 8 positions matching TRBD2. There are 15 residues in the CDR3. The germline V gene has CDR1 SGDLS and CDR2 YYNGEE. With V trimmed by 0 bases and J by 6 bases, 5 bases remained unmatched. The CDR3: CASSVGGTSSNEQFF. The CDR3 DNA reads as TGTGCCAGCAGCGTAGGTGGGACTAGTAGCAATGAGCAGTTCTTC.

V usage is TRBV5-4 and J usage is TRBJ2-7; 8 bases map to TRBD2. V trimming: 1 base; J trimming: 4 bases; junction bases outside the gene matches: 1. The V gene's germline CDR1 is SGHNT and CDR2 YYREEE (reference sequence). This CDR3 region has 13 residues. The CDR3: CASSLTSGYEQYF. CDR3 in DNA: TGTGCCAGCAGCTTGACTAGCGGATACGAGCAGTACTTC. Full variable domain (remainder filled in from reference TRBV5-4 and TRBJ2-7): ETGVTQSPTHLIKTRGQQVTLRCSSQSGHNTVSWYQQALGQGPQFIFQYYREEENGRGNFPPRFSGLQFPNYSSELNVNALELDDSALYLCASSLTSGYEQYFGPGTRLTVT.

This clone was observed a single time. This chain joins TRBV5-5 and TRBJ2-2; D is possibly TRBD2 (6 bases). Looked up from germline, CDR1 is SGHKS and CDR2 is YYEKEE (reference sequence). This CDR3 has 12 amino acids. The V gene lost 4 bases and the J gene lost 7 bases, with 8 bases spanning the gap. CDR3 sequence: CASSRRVGELFF. The CDR3 DNA is TGTGCCAGCAGCCGGAGGGTCGGGGAGCTGTTTTTT.